The clone carrying this T cell receptor beta chain was seen ten or more times. The antigen remains unidentified. This record belongs to a study of T-cell memory formation after mild COVID-19. Study-wide results and caveats: For contracting clones, CD4+ ones sat mainly in CM and EM, CD8+ in EMRA.

The CDR3 spans 14 residues. The ends lost 3 bases at V and 4 bases at J; junction bases unmatched: 3. Employing constant-segment primers, 5'RACE generated TCR alpha and TCR beta cDNA libraries bearing sample barcodes and UMIs. TCRdb analysed the 5' RACE reads with MiXCR anew, one entry per CDR3 protein. The repertoire holds about 610,000 distinct CDR3 sequences, 15% to 20% seen once, with roughly 7.8% in the top ten. The receptor comes from an adult woman who had mild COVID-19 (a few samples of this study predate the infection). Cell type and time point are not known. V and J are TRBV12-3 or TRBV12-4 and TRBJ2-1; 7 bases agree with TRBD2. The specimen was PBMCs or a T cell subset sorted from them (not recorded which). The CDR3: CASSFRGVYNEQFF. CDR3 DNA: TGTGCCAGCAGTTTTCGGGGGGTTTACAATGAGCAGTTCTTC.